The 32 T cell receptor beta chains reported below all come from one sample, sequenced in a study of shared clonotypes between healthy human individuals. Naive-designated CD8 cells lacked CD45RO, were positively enriched for CCR7, and omitted terminally differentiated effector memory CD45RA+ cells. Clones were sequenced by immunoSEQ multiplex PCR, and TCRdb holds only the in-frame ones, with some missing. The sample contains a few million clones, 80% to 95% of which appear only once. Sequences were obtained from naive CD8+ T cells from PBMCs. These receptor sequences come from a man between 18 and 29 years old in good health. Some clones in this sample may be carry-over from other donors' samples.

This clone has only a few counts. This chain links TRBV6-4 with TRBJ1-2; a weak D match, TRBD1 (5 bases). Germline V lookup: CDR1 MRHNA, CDR2 SNTAGT. Trimming removed 9 bases at V and 7 bases at J, with 18 bases between. This CDR3 contains 13 residues. The CDR3 DNA sequence: TGTGCCAGTAGACAGCGATTTGGGGCTGGCTACACCTTC. It yields the protein CASRQRFGAGYTF.

CDR3 sequence: CASSQDYPGAGPGELFF. Here the CDR3 DNA reads TGTGCCAGCAGCCAAGATTATCCGGGGGCCGGGCCCGGGGAGCTGTTTTTT. The V call is TRBV14, the J call TRBJ2-2; TRBD1 or TRBD2 may be the D gene (6 bases each). Trimming pared 0 bases from V and 6 bases from J, leaving 17 bases between. Per the germline V gene, CDR1 is SGHDN and CDR2 is FVKESK. The CDR3 contains 17 residues.

This chain joins TRBV19 and TRBJ2-3; 10 nucleotides match TRBD2. The CDR3 loop spans 18 amino acids. The V and J ends lost 3 bases and 1 base, in that order; junction bases with no gene match: 10. Germline V gene lookup returns CDR1 LNHDA and CDR2 SQIVND (reference sequence). The CDR3 DNA sequence: TGTGCCAGTAGTATCTCGGCTAGCGGGAGAGGGGGCACAGATACGCAGTATTTT. Its protein is CASSISASGRGGTDTQYF.

This chain connects TRBV25-1 to TRBJ1-2; D possibly corresponds to TRBD1 (5 bases). Trimming cost V 2 bases and J 12 bases, with 13 bases left between them. Germline lookup yields CDR1 MGHDK and CDR2 SYGVNS. The CDR3 spans 12 residues. CDR3 loop: CASSEGGGGHTF. The CDR3 coding sequence is TGTGCCAGCAGTGAAGGAGGTGGGGGACACACCTTC.

V and J are TRBV7-3 and TRBJ1-5; 7 bases line up with TRBD1. The CDR3 sequence is 18 residues long. V was clipped by 4 bases and J by 2 bases; unmatched bases: 14. From germline, CDR1 is SGHTA and CDR2 FQGTGA. The CDR3 DNA reads TGTGCCAGCAGCTCACAGGGGATAGGTCTTAGTGGCAATCAGCCCCAGCATTTT. As protein: CASSSQGIGLSGNQPQHF.

The chain is built from TRBV27 and TRBJ1-2, with D possibly TRBD1 on 6 matching bases. The CDR3 is 15 residues long. Trimming took off 0 bases at V and 3 bases at J, with 11 bases between the two ends. Germline V CDR1 and CDR2: MNHEY, SMNVEV (reference sequence). CDR3 nucleotide sequence: TGTGCCAGCAGTTTATCAAGGGGGGTCGACTATGGCTACACCTTC. Its protein product is CASSLSRGVDYGYTF.

The chain joins TRBV29-1 to TRBJ1-2, with D possibly being TRBD1 (6 bases). The germline gives CDR1 SQVTM, CDR2 ANQGSEA. The CDR3 length is 13 residues. V dropped 6 bases and J dropped 0 bases, with 11 bases sitting between them. The DNA of the CDR3 is TGCAGCGTCAGAGGGGGGGCTAACTATGGCTACACCTTC. It translates to CSVRGGANYGYTF.

This chain joins TRBV10-3 and TRBJ2-2; 8 bases map to TRBD2. The CDR3 loop spans 16 amino acids. V lost 2 bases and J lost 6; bases outside the gene matches: 8. Germline-derived CDR1 and CDR2 are ENHRY and SYGVKD. CDR3 sequence: CAISELGRGLSGELFF. CDR3 bases: TGTGCCATCAGTGAGCTCGGGAGGGGACTTTCCGGGGAGCTGTTTTTT.

The genes are TRBV13 and TRBJ2-3; TRBD2 agrees at 16 bases. CDR1 PRHDT and CDR2 FYEKMQ come from the germline V gene (reference sequence). The CDR3 contains 17 residues. Trimming cost V 4 bases and J 5 bases; bases outside gene matches: 6. The chain's CDR3 is CASSSGTSGRGKDTQYF. The CDR3 bases are TGTGCCAGCAGCTCCGGGACTAGCGGGAGGGGGAAAGATACGCAGTATTTT.

With regard to this clone: Other DNA sequences within the sample encode an identical CDR3. The rearrangement joins TRBV5-1 to TRBJ2-7, with 8 bases aligning to TRBD2. CDR1 and CDR2 from the germline V gene are SGHRS and YFSETQ. V lost 2 bases and J lost 3; bases outside the gene matches: 7. The CDR3 loop spans 15 amino acids. CDR3 in amino acids: CASSLVSGGIYEQYF. CDR3 nucleotide sequence: TGCGCCAGCAGCTTAGTGTCGGGAGGGATCTACGAGCAGTACTTC.

This rearrangement joins TRBV5-1 to TRBJ1-4, with 9 nucleotides matching TRBD1. The germline V gene encodes CDR1 SGHRS and CDR2 YFSETQ. This CDR3 spans 15 amino acids. Trimming took 4 bases from V and 7 from J; bases not matched to a gene: 8. The DNA for the CDR3 is TGCGCCAGCAGCCCGGCCGGGACAGGGAGTGAAAAACTGTTTTTT. Translated, it gives CASSPAGTGSEKLFF.

The chain joins TRBV28 to TRBJ2-2, with a possible D match to TRBD2 (5 bases). The CDR3 spans 15 residues. V was cut by 3 bases and J by 5 bases, with 13 bases left in between. The germline V gene has CDR1 MDHEN and CDR2 SYDVKM. CDR3 region: CASSLGGWGTGELFF. CDR3 sequence (DNA): TGTGCCAGCAGTTTGGGCGGGTGGGGAACCGGGGAGCTGTTTTTT.

Turning to this clone: Other nucleotide sequences from this sample produce the same CDR3. The chain combines TRBV27 with TRBJ2-1; D gene uncertain. The germline gives CDR1 MNHEY, CDR2 SMNVEV (reference sequence). V was shortened by 4 bases and J by 4 bases, with 5 bases between the two germline ends. There are 12 residues in the CDR3. CDR3 loop: CASSSRYNEQFF. CDR3 coding DNA: TGTGCCAGCAGTTCCCGATACAATGAGCAGTTCTTC.

This chain joins TRBV28 and TRBJ2-7; possibly TRBD1 for D (5 bases). This CDR3 comprises 17 residues. Germline lookup yields CDR1 MDHEN and CDR2 SYDVKM. Trimming shortened V by 1 base and J by 1 base, and 17 bases separated the two germline ends. The CDR3 region has the DNA TGTGCCAGCAGTTTATCGGTTGGGGCGGTGGGTTCCTACGAGCAGTACTTC. Translating it yields CASSLSVGAVGSYEQYF. Supplemented by reference TRBV28 and TRBJ2-7, the full variable domain reads DVKVTQSSRYLVKRTGEKVFLECVQDMDHENMFWYRQDPGLGLRLIYFSYDVKMKEKGDIPEGYSVSREKKERFSLILESASTNQTSMYLCASSLSVGAVGSYEQYFGPGTRLTVT.

This chain links TRBV27 with TRBJ2-7; 9 bases are a match to TRBD1. The CDR3 length is 15 residues. The J segment lost 2 bases and the V segment lost 7 bases, leaving 9 bases of the junction unmatched. Germline V gene sequence: CDR1 MNHEY, CDR2 SMNVEV (reference sequence). CDR3 residues: CASTLYGTGPYEQYF. CDR3 in DNA: TGTGCCAGCACCCTATATGGGACAGGGCCCTACGAGCAGTACTTC.

The genes are TRBV27 and TRBJ2-1; D might be TRBD2 (5 bases). The germline V gene has CDR1 MNHEY and CDR2 SMNVEV (reference sequence). V was pared by 5 bases and J by 3 bases, with 11 bases between. CDR3 length: 14 amino acids. The CDR3 nucleotides read TGTGCCAGCAGTGGGGAGCTCGACTACAATGAGCAGTTCTTC. This sequence encodes CASSGELDYNEQFF.

The chain is built from TRBV28 and TRBJ1-1; 8 bases align to TRBD1. This CDR3 is built from 17 residues. Germline V gene sequence: CDR1 MDHEN, CDR2 SYDVKM. V was clipped by 4 bases and J by 0 bases; unmatched bases: 10. CDR3 nucleotides: TGTGCCAGCAGTTCCCGCCGACAGGGGAAGGTGAACACTGAAGCTTTCTTT. It encodes CASSSRRQGKVNTEAFF.

The chain employs TRBV27 and TRBJ1-1; possibly TRBD1 for D (5 bases). The V gene's germline CDR1 is MNHEY and CDR2 SMNVEV (reference sequence). The CDR3 totals 15 residues. Trimming removed 2 bases at V and 3 bases at J, with 13 bases between. The CDR3 nucleotides are TGTGCCAGCAGTTTAACGCGGACGGGACACACTGAAGCTTTCTTT. It translates to CASSLTRTGHTEAFF.

The chain combines TRBV5-6 with TRBJ1-2, with a weak D call TRBD1 (5 bases). The V end lost 0 bases, the J end lost 5 bases, and 14 bases lay between the germline ends. CDR3 length: 15 residues. Germline V gene data show CDR1 as SGHDT and CDR2 as YYEEEE. The CDR3: CASSLGQGGGYGYTF. CDR3 DNA: TGTGCCAGCAGCTTGGGGCAGGGCGGTGGGTATGGCTACACCTTC.

The chain employs TRBV28 and TRBJ2-7; 12 positions match TRBD2. The CDR3 is 17 amino acids. The germline gives CDR1 MDHEN, CDR2 SYDVKM. The V and J ends lost 5 bases and 1 base, in that order; junction bases with no gene match: 9. Written as DNA, the CDR3 is TGTGCCAGCAGTATCGTAACTAGCGGGAGGCGGTCCTACGAGCAGTACTTC. Translating it yields CASSIVTSGRRSYEQYF.

Concerning this clone: The same CDR3 also results from other DNA sequences found in this sample. The chain joins TRBV7-6 to TRBJ2-1; the match to TRBD2 covers 11 bases. Germline-derived CDR1 and CDR2 are SGHVS and FNYEAQ. The J segment lost 7 bases and the V segment lost 6 bases, leaving 5 bases of the junction unmatched. The CDR3 extends over 14 amino acids. CDR3 sequence (DNA): TGTGCCAGCAGTTCGCTAGCGGGAGGAAATGAGCAGTTCTTC. Translating gives CASSSLAGGNEQFF. Supplemented by reference TRBV7-6 and TRBJ2-1, the full variable domain reads GAGVSQSPRYKVTKRGQDVALRCDPISGHVSLYWYRQALGQGPEFLTYFNYEAQQDKSGLPNDRFSAERPEGSISTLTIQRTEQRDSAMYRCASSSLAGGNEQFFGPGTRLTVL.

The gene calls are TRBV7-7 and TRBJ2-1, with 13 bases lining up with TRBD2. There are 17 residues in the CDR3. The germline V gene encodes CDR1 SSHAT and CDR2 FNYEAQ (reference sequence). V was clipped by 5 bases and J by 0 bases; unmatched bases: 4. Here the CDR3 reads CASSPRLAGGSYNEQFF. The CDR3 DNA follows: TGTGCCAGCAGCCCCCGACTAGCGGGAGGCTCCTACAATGAGCAGTTCTTC.

The genes are TRBV25-1 and TRBJ2-1, with D perhaps TRBD1 (5 bases). The CDR3 sequence is 16 residues long. Germline CDR1 MGHDK, CDR2 SYGVNS. V dropped 1 base and J dropped 0 bases, with 10 bases sitting between them. In DNA form, the CDR3 reads TGTGCCAGCAGTGAATTTGGACAAAACTCCTACAATGAGCAGTTCTTC. Its protein is CASSEFGQNSYNEQFF.

V usage is TRBV6-5 and J usage is TRBJ2-7; unclear D gene. CDR3 length: 16 residues. Germline V gene lookup returns CDR1 MNHEY and CDR2 SVGAGI. Between the trimmed V and J ends, which lost 4 bases and 0 bases, there was a span of 16 bases. For the CDR3, the DNA is TGTGCCAGCAGTTCCCCATCCATTCTAAGCTCCTACGAGCAGTACTTC. It codes for CASSSPSILSSYEQYF.

V and J are TRBV6-5 and TRBJ2-3; 7 bases fit TRBD1. The CDR3 is 15 residues long. Germline CDR1 is MNHEY and CDR2 is SVGAGI. Trimming took 5 bases from V and 4 from J; bases not matched to a gene: 9. In nucleotides, the CDR3 is TGTGCCAGCAGTGGGGCTAGGCAGGGGGCAGATACGCAGTATTTT. It translates to CASSGARQGADTQYF.

The chain is built from TRBV30 and TRBJ1-1; 11 positions agree with TRBD1. This CDR3 region has 14 residues. CDR1 is GTSNPN, CDR2 SVGIG, per germline (reference sequence). The V gene end was trimmed by 0 bases and the J gene end by 5 bases; junction bases not matched to a gene: 2. CDR3 protein: CAWSVDRGPTEAFF. In nucleotides, the CDR3 is TGTGCCTGGAGTGTGGACAGGGGGCCTACTGAAGCTTTCTTT.

The count of this clone is one. For the CDR3, the DNA is TGTGCCAGCAGCGCCACAGGGGCTGGAAACACCATATATTTT. Protein sequence: CASSATGAGNTIYF. This sequence joins TRBV7-3 and TRBJ1-3; TRBD1 aligns across 7 bases. After removal of 5 bases from V and 2 bases from J, the junction contained 3 bases not matched to a gene. Germline-derived CDR1 and CDR2 are SGHTA and FQGTGA. This CDR3 comprises 14 residues.

The rearrangement uses TRBV9 and TRBJ1-5; D uncertain. V shed 0 bases and J shed 10 bases, with 11 bases lying between them. CDR1 and CDR2 from the germline V gene are SGDLS and YYNGEE. This CDR3 has 13 amino acids. The CDR3 DNA reads as TGTGCCAGCAGCGTAGCTTCCGAGGGCCCCCAGCATTTT. It specifies CASSVASEGPQHF.

V is TRBV25-1 and J is TRBJ2-7; tentatively, D is TRBD2 (7 bases). The V gene lost 2 bases and the J gene lost 6 bases, with 11 bases spanning the gap. The CDR3 has 13 amino acids. Germline lookup yields CDR1 MGHDK and CDR2 SYGVNS. The CDR3 is CASSERGGREQYF. Here the CDR3 DNA reads TGTGCCAGCAGTGAAAGGGGGGGGCGCGAGCAGTACTTC.

This chain links TRBV2 with TRBJ1-1, with D possibly matching TRBD1 (6 bases). CDR1 is SNHLY, CDR2 FYNNEI, per germline. This CDR3 is 14 amino acids long. V was trimmed by 3 bases and J by 1 base, leaving 9 bases between them. The CDR3: CASSEGQTNTEAFF. The CDR3 region has the DNA TGTGCCAGCAGTGAGGGACAAACGAACACTGAAGCTTTCTTT.

The V and J genes are TRBV7-6 and TRBJ1-1; no clear D. Germline V lookup: CDR1 SGHVS, CDR2 FNYEAQ. Trimming took off 5 bases at V and 7 bases at J, with 20 bases between the two ends. CDR3 length: 15 amino acids. The CDR3 DNA reads TGTGCCAGCAGCATTAACCACAGAGTACCAAATGAAGCTTTCTTT. It is translated as CASSINHRVPNEAFF.

This chain links TRBV29-1 with TRBJ1-1, with a weak D call TRBD1 (5 bases). Germline values: CDR1 SQVTM, CDR2 ANQGSEA. The CDR3 sequence is 14 residues long. V was pared by 3 bases and J by 4 bases, with 15 bases between. CDR3 sequence (DNA): TGCAGCGTTGATGTCGGGGGGTTGGCCACTGAAGCTTTCTTT. Protein: CSVDVGGLATEAFF.